Below, 14 T cell receptor beta chains from the same sample are listed, as sequenced in a study of blood T cell repertoires in COVID-19. Clones were sequenced by immunoSEQ multiplex PCR, and TCRdb holds only the in-frame ones, with some missing. Seen here are some 700,000 clones, around 89% observed once, and the top ten hold more than 0.25%. The sequenced sample consisted of peripheral blood. These TCRs come from a woman under 30 with acute or convalescent COVID-19.

This chain links TRBV5-1 with TRBJ2-2; 10 bases line up with TRBD1. The CDR3 is 18 amino acids. Germline trimming cut 2 bases from V and 4 bases from J; bases unmatched to any gene: 11. The germline V gene has CDR1 SGHRS and CDR2 YFSETQ. CDR3 in amino acids: CASSFLNRDRGGTGELFF. The CDR3 DNA reads TGCGCCAGCAGCTTCCTTAACCGGGACAGGGGAGGCACCGGGGAGCTGTTTTTT.

The V gene is TRBV7-2, the J gene TRBJ1-1; the D gene is possibly TRBD1 (5 bases). The CDR3 spans 15 residues. The germline V and J ends were trimmed by 2 bases and 2 bases, with 12 bases remaining between them. CDR1 is SGHTA, CDR2 FQGNSA, per germline. CDR3: CASSLRVQGNTEAFF. The CDR3 DNA reads as TGTGCCAGCAGCTTAAGAGTCCAGGGAAACACTGAAGCTTTCTTT. The complete variable domain, with remaining parts taken from reference TRBV7-2 and TRBJ1-1, reads GAGVSQSPSNKVTEKGKDVELRCDPISGHTALYWYRQSLGQGLEFLIYFQGNSAPDKSGLPSDRFSAERTGGSVSTLTIQRTQQEDSAVYLCASSLRVQGNTEAFFGQGTRLTVV.

V and J are TRBV29-1 and TRBJ1-1, with D possibly matching TRBD1 (5 bases). The CDR3 is made up of 13 amino acids. The V gene's germline CDR1 is SQVTM and CDR2 ANQGSEA. Trimming cost V 7 bases and J 6 bases, with 18 bases left between them. In DNA, the CDR3 is TGCAGCGCCCTTACAGGTAATCGACCTGAAGCTTTCTTT. Its protein is CSALTGNRPEAFF.

This sequence joins TRBV19 and TRBJ2-7; 7 bases are a match to TRBD1. J gave up 0 bases and V 5 bases, and 4 bases lay outside the gene matches. Germline V gene lookup returns CDR1 LNHDA and CDR2 SQIVND (reference sequence). The length of the CDR3 is 14 residues. CDR3 sequence reads: CASSQTGSSYEQYF. Here the CDR3 DNA reads TGTGCCAGTAGTCAGACAGGGAGCTCCTACGAGCAGTACTTC.

The rearrangement links TRBV10-3 to TRBJ1-3, with D perhaps matching TRBD1 (6 bases). V lost 7 bases and J 0 bases, leaving 13 bases between the germline ends. Germline V gene data show CDR1 as ENHRY and CDR2 as SYGVKD. The CDR3 contains 15 residues. As DNA, the CDR3 is TGTGCCATCAAGGACAGCGTCTCCTCTGGAAACACCATATATTTT. As protein: CAIKDSVSSGNTIYF.

This chain uses TRBV5-6 with TRBJ2-6; perhaps TRBD1 as D (6 bases). The CDR3 sequence is 15 residues long. V was cut by 2 bases and J by 4 bases, with 10 bases left in between. Germline CDR1 and CDR2: SGHDT and YYEEEE. The CDR3 region is CASSFQGTGANVLTF. As DNA, the CDR3 is TGTGCCAGCAGCTTCCAGGGGACCGGGGCCAACGTCCTGACTTTC.

V and J are TRBV4-1 and TRBJ2-7, with D perhaps matching TRBD2 (6 bases). This CDR3 spans 15 amino acids. The V and J ends lost 0 bases and 2 bases respectively, with 11 bases between them. CDR1 is MGHRA, CDR2 YSYEKL, per germline. CDR3 loop: CASSQDGGPTYEQYF. CDR3 nucleotides: TGCGCCAGCAGCCAAGATGGAGGGCCTACCTACGAGCAGTACTTC.

The gene calls are TRBV7-3 and TRBJ1-1, with D perhaps TRBD1 (6 bases). Per germline, CDR1 SGHTA and CDR2 FQGTGA. Deletions cut 5 bases from V and 5 bases from J, with 12 bases between. The CDR3 has 13 amino acids. CDR3: CASSGPGETEAFF. CDR3 coding DNA: TGTGCCAGCAGCGGCCCAGGGGAAACTGAAGCTTTCTTT.

V is TRBV29-1 and J is TRBJ1-3, with 7 positions matching TRBD1. Trimming at V came to 7 bases and at J to 1 base, leaving 7 bases not matched to a gene. The CDR3 runs 14 residues. The germline gives CDR1 SQVTM, CDR2 ANQGSEA. CDR3 in DNA: TGCAGCGCGTCAGGGACAGTTTCTGGAAACACCATATATTTT. Its translation: CSASGTVSGNTIYF.

V gene TRBV2 combines with J gene TRBJ1-2; D is perhaps TRBD1 (6 bases). The CDR3 contains 14 residues. Trimming removed 11 bases at V and 4 bases at J, with 20 bases between. Germline CDR1 and CDR2: SNHLY and FYNNEI. CDR3 amino acids: CAGYNRAGTYGYTF. The CDR3 DNA sequence: TGTGCCGGCTATAACAGGGCTGGTACCTATGGCTACACCTTC.

In DNA form, the CDR3 reads TGCAGCGTTAGAGATGTATACGAGCAGTACTTC. Protein: CSVRDVYEQYF. The J gene is TRBJ2-7, the V gene TRBV29-1; unclear D gene. CDR1 is SQVTM, CDR2 ANQGSEA, per germline. The V gene lost 5 bases and the J gene lost 4 bases, with 9 bases spanning the gap. This CDR3 contains 11 residues.

V and J are TRBV30 and TRBJ1-5; D is possibly TRBD1 (5 bases). Germline V gene lookup returns CDR1 GTSNPN and CDR2 SVGIG (reference sequence). The CDR3 runs 13 residues. V was pared by 4 bases and J by 4 bases, with 11 bases between. The CDR3 region has the DNA TGTGCCTGGACTGGACATGAGAATCAGCCCCAGCATTTT. This encodes CAWTGHENQPQHF.

This rearrangement joins TRBV7-2 to TRBJ1-6; D is uncertain. The CDR3 sequence is 14 residues long. V was cut by 8 bases and J by 7 bases, with 15 bases left in between. Germline V gene data show CDR1 as SGHTA and CDR2 as FQGNSA. The CDR3 nucleotides are TGTGCCAGCCGACTGACCCCCGTGAATTCACCCCTCCACTTT. Its translation is CASRLTPVNSPLHF.

The chain couples TRBV11-2 to TRBJ2-3; D ambiguous. Germline-derived CDR1 and CDR2 are SGHAT and FQNNGV. The CDR3 is made up of 14 amino acids. V lost 0 bases to trimming and J lost 5 bases, with 9 bases between them. The CDR3 coding sequence is TGTGCCAGCAGCTTAGATTTAGCATTAGATACGCAGTATTTT. Translation gives CASSLDLALDTQYF.